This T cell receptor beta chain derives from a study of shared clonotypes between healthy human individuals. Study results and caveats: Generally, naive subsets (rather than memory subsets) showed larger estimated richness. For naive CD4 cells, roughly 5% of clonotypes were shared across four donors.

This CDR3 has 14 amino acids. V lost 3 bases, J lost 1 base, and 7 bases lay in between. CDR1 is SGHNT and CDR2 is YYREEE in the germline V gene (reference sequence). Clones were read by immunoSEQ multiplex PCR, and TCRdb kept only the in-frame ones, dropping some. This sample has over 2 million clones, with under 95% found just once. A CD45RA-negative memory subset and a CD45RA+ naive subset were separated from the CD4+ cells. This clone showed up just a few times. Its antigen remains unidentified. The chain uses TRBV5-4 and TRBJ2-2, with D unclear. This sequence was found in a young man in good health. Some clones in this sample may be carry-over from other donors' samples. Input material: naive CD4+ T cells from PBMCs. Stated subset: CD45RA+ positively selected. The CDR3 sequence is CASSSPWNTGELFF. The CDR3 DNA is TGTGCCAGCAGCTCCCCATGGAACACCGGGGAGCTGTTTTTT. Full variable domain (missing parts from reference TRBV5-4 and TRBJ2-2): ETGVTQSPTHLIKTRGQQVTLRCSSQSGHNTVSWYQQALGQGPQFIFQYYREEENGRGNFPPRFSGLQFPNYSSELNVNALELDDSALYLCASSSPWNTGELFFGEGSRLTVL.